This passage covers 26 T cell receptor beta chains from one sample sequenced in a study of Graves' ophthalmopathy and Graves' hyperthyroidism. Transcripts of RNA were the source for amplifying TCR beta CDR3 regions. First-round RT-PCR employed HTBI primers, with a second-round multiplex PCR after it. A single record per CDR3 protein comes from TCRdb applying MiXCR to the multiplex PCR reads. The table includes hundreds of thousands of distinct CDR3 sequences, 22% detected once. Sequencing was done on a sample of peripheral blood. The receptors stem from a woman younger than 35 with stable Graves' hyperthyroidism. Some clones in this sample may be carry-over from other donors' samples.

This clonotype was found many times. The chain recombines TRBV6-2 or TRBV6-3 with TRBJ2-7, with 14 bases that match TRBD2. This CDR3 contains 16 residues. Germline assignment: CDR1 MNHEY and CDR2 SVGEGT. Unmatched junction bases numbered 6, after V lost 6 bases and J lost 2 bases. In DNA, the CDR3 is TGTGCCAGCAGCGGGACTAGCGGGAGATGGGCCTACGAGCAGTACTTC. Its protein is CASSGTSGRWAYEQYF.

CDR3 sequence reads: CASSMGTSGSSYEQYF. The CDR3, as DNA: TGTGCCAGCTCAATGGGGACTAGCGGGAGCTCCTACGAGCAGTACTTC. The V gene is TRBV6-1, the J gene TRBJ2-7; 14 bases are a match to TRBD2. V was pared by 8 bases and J by 0 bases, with 6 bases of the junction left unmatched. The V gene's germline CDR1 is MNHNS and CDR2 SASEGT. The CDR3 covers 16 residues.

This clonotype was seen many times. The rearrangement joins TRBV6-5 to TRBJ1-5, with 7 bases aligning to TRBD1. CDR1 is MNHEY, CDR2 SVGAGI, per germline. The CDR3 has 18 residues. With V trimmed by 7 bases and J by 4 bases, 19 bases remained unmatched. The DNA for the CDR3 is TGTGCCAGCAAGATTGACCGCACAGGGGAACGGCGAAATCAGCCCCAGCATTTT. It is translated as CASKIDRTGERRNQPQHF.

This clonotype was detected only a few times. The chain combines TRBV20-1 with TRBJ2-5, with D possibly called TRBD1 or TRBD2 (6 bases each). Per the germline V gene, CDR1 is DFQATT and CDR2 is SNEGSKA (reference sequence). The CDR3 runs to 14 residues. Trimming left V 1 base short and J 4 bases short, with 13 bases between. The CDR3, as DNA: TGCAGTGCTAGAGTCGGGGGCGTGGGAGAGACCCAGTACTTC. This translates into CSARVGGVGETQYF.

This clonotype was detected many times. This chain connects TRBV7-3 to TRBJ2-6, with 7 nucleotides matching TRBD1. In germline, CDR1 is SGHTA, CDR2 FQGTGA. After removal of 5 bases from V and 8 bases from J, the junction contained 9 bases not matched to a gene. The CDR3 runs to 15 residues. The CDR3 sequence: CASSLKGTATNVLTF. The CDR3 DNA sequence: TGTGCCAGCAGCCTCAAAGGGACAGCAACCAACGTCCTGACTTTC. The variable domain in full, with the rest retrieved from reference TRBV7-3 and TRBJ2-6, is GAGVSQTPSNKVTEKGKYVELRCDPISGHTALYWYRQSLGQGPEFLIYFQGTGAADDSGLPNDRFFAVRPEGSVSTLKIQRTERGDSAVYLCASSLKGTATNVLTFGAGSRLTVL.

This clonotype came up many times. CDR3 DNA sequence: TGCAGTGCCGCGGAGGGCTTCACTGAAGCTTTCTTT. This codes for CSAAEGFTEAFF. This chain joins TRBV20-1 and TRBJ1-1; D uncertain. Germline V gives CDR1 DFQATT, CDR2 SNEGSKA (reference sequence). CDR3 length equals 12 residues. V dropped 6 bases and J dropped 4 bases, with 12 bases sitting between them.

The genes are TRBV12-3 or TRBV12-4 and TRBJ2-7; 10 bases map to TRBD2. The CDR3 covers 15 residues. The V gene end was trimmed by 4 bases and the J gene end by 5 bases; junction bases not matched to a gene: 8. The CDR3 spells CASSSSGGLTNEQYF. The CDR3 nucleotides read TGTGCCAGCAGTTCTAGCGGGGGCCTTACTAACGAGCAGTACTTC.

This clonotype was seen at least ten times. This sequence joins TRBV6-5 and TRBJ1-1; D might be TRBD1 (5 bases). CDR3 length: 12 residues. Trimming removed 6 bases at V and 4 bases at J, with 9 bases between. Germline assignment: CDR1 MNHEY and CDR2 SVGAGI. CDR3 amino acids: CASSRVRTEAFF. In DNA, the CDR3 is TGTGCCAGCAGCAGGGTTCGCACTGAAGCTTTCTTT.

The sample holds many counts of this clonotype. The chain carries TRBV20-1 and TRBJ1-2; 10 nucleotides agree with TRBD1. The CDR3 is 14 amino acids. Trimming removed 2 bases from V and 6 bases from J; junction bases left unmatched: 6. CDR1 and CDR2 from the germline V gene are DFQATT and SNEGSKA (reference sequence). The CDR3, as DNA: TGCAGTGCTAGAAACCGGGACAGGGGCGATGGCTACACCTTC. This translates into CSARNRDRGDGYTF.

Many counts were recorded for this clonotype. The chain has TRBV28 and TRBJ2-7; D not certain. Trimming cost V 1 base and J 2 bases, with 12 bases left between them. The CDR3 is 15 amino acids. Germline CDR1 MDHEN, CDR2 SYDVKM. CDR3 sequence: CASSLLSQSAYEQYF. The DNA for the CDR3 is TGTGCCAGCAGTTTATTGAGCCAATCGGCCTACGAGCAGTACTTC.

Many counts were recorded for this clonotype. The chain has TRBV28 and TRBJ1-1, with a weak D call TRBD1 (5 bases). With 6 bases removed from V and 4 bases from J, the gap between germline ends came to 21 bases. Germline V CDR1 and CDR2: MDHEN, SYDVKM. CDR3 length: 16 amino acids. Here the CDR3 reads CASRPQGKRRTTEAFF. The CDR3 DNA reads TGTGCCAGCAGACCCCAGGGAAAACGGAGGACCACTGAAGCTTTCTTT.

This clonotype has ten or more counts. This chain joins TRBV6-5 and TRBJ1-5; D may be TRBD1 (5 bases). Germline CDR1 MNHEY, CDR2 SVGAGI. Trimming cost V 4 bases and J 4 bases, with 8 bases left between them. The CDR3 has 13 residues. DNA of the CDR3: TGTGCCAGCAGTTCCCGGGGGAATCAGCCCCAGCATTTT. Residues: CASSSRGNQPQHF.

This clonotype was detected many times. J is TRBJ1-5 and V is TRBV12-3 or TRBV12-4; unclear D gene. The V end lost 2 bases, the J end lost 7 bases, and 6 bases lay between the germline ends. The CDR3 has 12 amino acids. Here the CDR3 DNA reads TGTGCCAGCAGTTTATTTCCCCAGCCCCAGCATTTT. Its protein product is CASSLFPQPQHF.

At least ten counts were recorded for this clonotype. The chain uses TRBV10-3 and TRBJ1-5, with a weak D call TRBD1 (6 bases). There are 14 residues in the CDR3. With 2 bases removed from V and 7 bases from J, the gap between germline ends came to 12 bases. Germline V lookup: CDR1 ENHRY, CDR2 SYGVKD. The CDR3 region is CAISEDRSFQPQHF. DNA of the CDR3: TGTGCCATCAGTGAGGACAGGTCGTTCCAGCCCCAGCATTTT.

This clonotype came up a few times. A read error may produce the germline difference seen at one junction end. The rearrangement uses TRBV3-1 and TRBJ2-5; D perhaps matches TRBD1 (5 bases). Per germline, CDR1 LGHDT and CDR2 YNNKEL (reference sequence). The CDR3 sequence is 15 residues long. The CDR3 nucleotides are TGTGCCAGCAGTCAAGGGGCACCGTACCAAGAGACCCAGTACTTC. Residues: CASSQGAPYQETQYF.

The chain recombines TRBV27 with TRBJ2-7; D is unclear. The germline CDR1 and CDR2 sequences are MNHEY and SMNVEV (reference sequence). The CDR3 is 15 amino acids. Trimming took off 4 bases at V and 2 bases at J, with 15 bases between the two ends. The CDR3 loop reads CASSSRNRVPYEQYF. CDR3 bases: TGTGCCAGCAGTTCCAGAAATCGCGTTCCCTACGAGCAGTACTTC.

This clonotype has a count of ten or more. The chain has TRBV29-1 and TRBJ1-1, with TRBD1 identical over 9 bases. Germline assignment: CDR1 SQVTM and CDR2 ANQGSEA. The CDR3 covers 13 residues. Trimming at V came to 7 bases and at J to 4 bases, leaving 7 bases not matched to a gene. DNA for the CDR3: TGCAGCGCCGGACAGGGGTCGGCCACTGAAGCTTTCTTT. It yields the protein CSAGQGSATEAFF. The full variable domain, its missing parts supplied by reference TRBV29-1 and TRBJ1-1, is SAVISQKPSRDICQRGTSLTIQCQVDSQVTMMFWYRQQPGQSLTLIATANQGSEATYESGFVIDKFPISRPNLTFSTLTVSNMSPEDSSIYLCSAGQGSATEAFFGQGTRLTVV.

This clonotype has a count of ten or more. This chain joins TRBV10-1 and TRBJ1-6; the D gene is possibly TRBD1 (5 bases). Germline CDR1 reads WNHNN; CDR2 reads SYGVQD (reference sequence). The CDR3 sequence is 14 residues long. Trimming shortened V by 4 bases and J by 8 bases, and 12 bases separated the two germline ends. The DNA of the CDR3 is TGCGCCAGCAGTGCCGGGGCGAGAGATTCACCCCTCCACTTT. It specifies CASSAGARDSPLHF.

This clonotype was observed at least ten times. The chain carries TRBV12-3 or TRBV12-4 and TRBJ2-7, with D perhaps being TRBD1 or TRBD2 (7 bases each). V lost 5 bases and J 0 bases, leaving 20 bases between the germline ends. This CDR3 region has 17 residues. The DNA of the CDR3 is TGTGCCAGCAGTAGCGGGGCGACAGGGAGGGGCTCCTACGAGCAGTACTTC. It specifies CASSSGATGRGSYEQYF.

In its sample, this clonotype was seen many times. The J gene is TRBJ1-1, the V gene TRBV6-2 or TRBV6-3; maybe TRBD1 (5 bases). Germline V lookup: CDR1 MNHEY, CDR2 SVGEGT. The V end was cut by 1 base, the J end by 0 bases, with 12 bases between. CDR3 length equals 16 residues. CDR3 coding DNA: TGTGCCAGCAGTTACTTGATGCGGACAATGAACACTGAAGCTTTCTTT. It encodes CASSYLMRTMNTEAFF.

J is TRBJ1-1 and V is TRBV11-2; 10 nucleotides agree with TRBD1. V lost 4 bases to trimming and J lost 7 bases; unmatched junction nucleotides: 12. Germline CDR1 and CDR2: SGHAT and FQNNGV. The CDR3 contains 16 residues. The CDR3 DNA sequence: TGTGCCAGCAGCTCCCTCGGGACAGGGGAAGGGGGTGAAGCTTTCTTT. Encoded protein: CASSSLGTGEGGEAFF.

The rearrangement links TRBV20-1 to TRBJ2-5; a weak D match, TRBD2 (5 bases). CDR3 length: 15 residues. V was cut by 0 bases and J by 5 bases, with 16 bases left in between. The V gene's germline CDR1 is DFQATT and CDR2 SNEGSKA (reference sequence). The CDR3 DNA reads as TGCAGTGCTAGAGATTCGGACCTAGCTGAGGAGACCCAGTACTTC. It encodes CSARDSDLAEETQYF.

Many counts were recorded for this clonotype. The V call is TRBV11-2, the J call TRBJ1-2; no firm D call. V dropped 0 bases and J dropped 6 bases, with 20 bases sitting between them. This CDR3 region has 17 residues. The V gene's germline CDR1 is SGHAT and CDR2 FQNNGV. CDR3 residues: CASSLEGFLGVENGYTF. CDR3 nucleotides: TGTGCCAGCAGCTTAGAAGGTTTCCTCGGGGTTGAGAATGGCTACACCTTC.

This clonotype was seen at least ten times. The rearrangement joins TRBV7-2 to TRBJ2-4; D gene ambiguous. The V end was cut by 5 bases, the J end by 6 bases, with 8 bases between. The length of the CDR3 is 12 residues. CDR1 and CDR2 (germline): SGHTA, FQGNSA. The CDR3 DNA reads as TGTGCCAGCAGCGCTCGAAGAAACATTCAGTACTTC. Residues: CASSARRNIQYF.

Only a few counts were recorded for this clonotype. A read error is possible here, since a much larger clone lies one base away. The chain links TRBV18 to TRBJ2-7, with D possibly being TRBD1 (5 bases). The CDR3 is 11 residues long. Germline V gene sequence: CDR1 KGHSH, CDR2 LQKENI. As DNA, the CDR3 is TGTACCAGCTCACCAGGGATCGAGCAGTACTTC. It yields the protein CTSSPGIEQYF. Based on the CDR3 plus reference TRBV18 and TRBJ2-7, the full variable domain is NAGVMQNPRHLVRRRGQEARLRCSPMKGHSHVYWYRQLPEEGLKFMVYLQKENIIDESGMPKERFSAEFPKEGPSILRIQQVVRGDSAAYFCTSSPGIEQYFGPGTRLTVT.

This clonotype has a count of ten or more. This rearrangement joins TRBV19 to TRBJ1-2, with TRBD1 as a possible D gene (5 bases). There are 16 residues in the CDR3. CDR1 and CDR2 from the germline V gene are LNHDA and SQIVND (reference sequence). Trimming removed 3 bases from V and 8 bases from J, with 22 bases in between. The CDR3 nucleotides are TGTGCCAGTAGTATGGGGAACCGGCAGGGAACTGGCGGCTACACCTTC. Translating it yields CASSMGNRQGTGGYTF.